This TCR beta chain originates from a study of blood T cells in healthy people across ages. Looked up from germline, CDR1 is SGHRS and CDR2 is YFSETQ. Trimming removed 1 base at V and 2 bases at J, with 27 bases between. CDR3 length: 20 residues. A J-beta primer mix and a sample-barcoded 5' primer were used in a second PCR of about 7 to 11 cycles. A single record per CDR3 protein comes from TCRdb applying MiXCR to the 5' RACE reads. Here the sample spans roughly 700,000 distinct CDR3 sequences, 49% being singletons. Every donor contributed approximately 10 milliliters of peripheral blood by blood draw.

This receptor was identified in a woman aged 55-70 years in good health. V usage is TRBV5-1 and J usage is TRBJ2-5, with D possibly matching TRBD2 (6 bases). Sequencing used blood. The CDR3 loop reads CASSLLQSTPRESGQETQYF. The CDR3 region has the DNA TGCGCCAGCAGCTTGTTACAATCCACGCCCCGGGAGTCAGGACAAGAGACCCAGTACTTC.